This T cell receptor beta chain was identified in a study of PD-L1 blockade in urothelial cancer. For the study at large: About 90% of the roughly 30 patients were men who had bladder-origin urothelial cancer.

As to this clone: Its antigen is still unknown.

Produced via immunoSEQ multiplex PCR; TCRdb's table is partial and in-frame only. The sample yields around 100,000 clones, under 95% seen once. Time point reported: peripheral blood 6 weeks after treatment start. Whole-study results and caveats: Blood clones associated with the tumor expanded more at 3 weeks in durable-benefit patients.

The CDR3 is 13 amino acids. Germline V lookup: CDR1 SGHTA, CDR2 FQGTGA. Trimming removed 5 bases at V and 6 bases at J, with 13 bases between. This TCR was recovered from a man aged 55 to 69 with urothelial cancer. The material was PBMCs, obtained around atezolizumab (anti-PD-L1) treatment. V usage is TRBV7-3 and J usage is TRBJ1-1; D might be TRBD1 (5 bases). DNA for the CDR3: TGTGCCAGCAGCCCCGGGGGGGTCGCTGAAGCTTTCTTT. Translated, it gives CASSPGGVAEAFF.